One and the same sample provided the 29 T cell receptor beta chains below, sequenced in a study of blood T cell repertoires in COVID-19 (dated by TCRdb to about 2020). Receptors were amplified or captured by the immunoSEQ multiplex PCR assay. Drawn from immuneACCESS, this table holds only the in-frame rearrangements with V and J called that TCRdb kept. Clones are partly lost; checked studies trace under half to an unresolved V gene and leave the rest unexplained. In this sample the table shows approximately 250,000 clones, 70% to 90% of which occur a single time. The ten largest clones represent 0.95% to 1.5% of the sample. Sequences were obtained from PBMCs or T cells enriched from blood (not recorded which). Receptor source: a woman in her forties with acute COVID-19.

The table lists this clone with a count of one. The V and J genes are TRBV3-1 (or the pseudogene TRBV3-2) and TRBJ2-1; TRBD2 matches 11 bases. From germline, CDR1 is LGHDT and CDR2 YNNKEL (reference sequence). After removal of 4 bases from V and 8 bases from J, the junction contained 7 bases not matched to a gene. This CDR3 spans 15 amino acids. CDR3 residues: CASSRSGRAGDEQFF. As DNA, the CDR3 is TGTGCCAGCAGCCGTAGCGGGAGGGCCGGGGATGAGCAGTTCTTC.

The chain combines TRBV7-6 with TRBJ1-2; 10 positions match TRBD1. This CDR3 is built from 17 residues. Per the germline V gene, CDR1 is SGHVS and CDR2 is FNYEAQ. Trimming removed 1 base from V and 3 bases from J; junction bases left unmatched: 8. CDR3 DNA: TGTGCCAGCAGCTTAGGGGGCGCCGGGACAGGGGACTATGGCTACACCTTC. The encoded protein is CASSLGGAGTGDYGYTF.

This clone was counted a single time. The V gene is TRBV28, the J gene TRBJ2-5; D is possibly TRBD2 (5 bases). With 6 bases removed from V and 3 bases from J, the gap between germline ends came to 14 bases. Per germline, CDR1 MDHEN and CDR2 SYDVKM. CDR3 size: 14 residues. The CDR3 protein is CASRSPNGEETQYF. The DNA of the CDR3 is TGTGCCAGCAGGTCACCCAACGGGGAAGAGACCCAGTACTTC.

For this clone: The sample holds other DNA sequences that translate to the same CDR3. The V call is TRBV7-9, the J call TRBJ2-2; tentatively, D is TRBD1 (7 bases). The V and J ends lost 5 bases and 8 bases respectively, with 15 bases between them. Germline V gives CDR1 SEHNR, CDR2 FQNEAQ (reference sequence). The CDR3 is made up of 14 amino acids. The CDR3 sequence is CASSAGGGKGELFF. The CDR3 DNA reads as TGTGCCAGCAGCGCTGGAGGGGGCAAGGGGGAGCTGTTTTTT.

The table lists this clone with a count of one. V gene TRBV27 combines with J gene TRBJ1-1; no clear D. CDR1 and CDR2 from the germline V gene are MNHEY and SMNVEV (reference sequence). The CDR3 is made up of 14 amino acids. The V and J ends lost 4 bases and 6 bases respectively, with 15 bases between them. CDR3: CASSSTPLVAEAFF. The CDR3 DNA follows: TGTGCCAGCAGTTCGACACCATTGGTCGCTGAAGCTTTCTTT.

The chain recombines TRBV9 with TRBJ2-2, with D perhaps matching TRBD1 (7 bases). The V end was cut by 0 bases, the J end by 8 bases, with 23 bases between. The CDR3 runs 18 residues. CDR1 SGDLS and CDR2 YYNGEE come from the germline V gene. CDR3 coding DNA: TGTGCCAGCAGCGTAGCCGGAGGGGGCAGGGCCCGATTAGGGGAGCTGTTTTTT. It yields the protein CASSVAGGGRARLGELFF.

This clone was seen once. The chain couples TRBV3-1 (or the pseudogene TRBV3-2) to TRBJ2-1; 12 positions match TRBD2. CDR3 length: 12 residues. Per germline, CDR1 LGHDT and CDR2 YNNKEL (reference sequence). Trimming at V came to 1 base and at J to 14 bases, leaving 0 bases not matched to a gene. CDR3: CASSQGTSGEFF. The CDR3, as DNA: TGTGCCAGCAGCCAAGGGACTAGCGGGGAGTTCTTC.

This rearrangement joins TRBV28 to TRBJ2-5; D is unclear. Trimming cost V 5 bases and J 9 bases, with 10 bases left between them. The CDR3 totals 11 residues. The germline gives CDR1 MDHEN, CDR2 SYDVKM. The CDR3 sequence is CASSEKEPQYF. CDR3 sequence (DNA): TGTGCCAGCAGTGAAAAGGAGCCCCAGTACTTC.

This rearrangement joins TRBV9 to TRBJ2-2; TRBD1 aligns across 9 bases. The CDR3 has 15 amino acids. Germline V CDR1 and CDR2: SGDLS, YYNGEE. V lost 5 bases and J lost 3; bases outside the gene matches: 5. CDR3 sequence reads: CASSPGTGYTGELFF. Here the CDR3 DNA reads TGTGCCAGCAGTCCCGGGACAGGGTACACCGGGGAGCTGTTTTTT.

This clone has only one observation. This chain uses TRBV10-2 with TRBJ1-6; unclear D gene. Germline V CDR1 and CDR2: WSHSY, SAAADI. The CDR3 consists of 18 residues. Trimming left V 4 bases short and J 1 base short, with 17 bases between. The CDR3 DNA reads TGCGCCAGCAGTGGGGCGAGGGAGGCCACGTCCTATAATTCACCCCTCCACTTT. Amino acids: CASSGAREATSYNSPLHF.

The genes are TRBV5-1 and TRBJ1-2, with D perhaps TRBD1 (6 bases). The germline gives CDR1 SGHRS, CDR2 YFSETQ. The CDR3 is made up of 13 amino acids. V lost 0 bases and J lost 8, with 11 bases in between. CDR3 protein: CASSLAQGDGYTF. CDR3 nucleotide sequence: TGCGCCAGCAGCTTGGCACAGGGAGACGGCTACACCTTC.

The chain employs TRBV2 and TRBJ1-4; 8 nucleotides agree with TRBD1. V was pared by 8 bases and J by 8 bases, with 7 bases of the junction left unmatched. Germline V gene data show CDR1 as SNHLY and CDR2 as FYNNEI. The CDR3 is 13 amino acids. CDR3 sequence (DNA): TGTGCCAGCGATAGACAGGGGAGGGAAAAACTGTTTTTT. It specifies CASDRQGREKLFF.

DNA for the CDR3: TGTGCCAGCAGAACCGGGACTAGCGGGAGCAATGAGCAGTTCTTC. Amino acid sequence: CASRTGTSGSNEQFF. The chain couples TRBV5-4 to TRBJ2-1; 14 bases line up with TRBD2. Germline V CDR1 and CDR2: SGHNT, YYREEE (reference sequence). The CDR3 has 15 amino acids. After removal of 5 bases from V and 6 bases from J, the junction contained 4 bases not matched to a gene.

The gene calls are TRBV19 and TRBJ2-6; 7 bases are a match to TRBD2. V lost 4 bases, J lost 0 bases, and 0 bases stayed unmatched. The CDR3 is 15 residues long. The germline V gene encodes CDR1 LNHDA and CDR2 SQIVND (reference sequence). DNA for the CDR3: TGTGCCAGTAGTAGGACTAGCTCTGGGGCCAACGTCCTGACTTTC. Translated, it gives CASSRTSSGANVLTF.

The chain links TRBV5-4 to TRBJ1-4; D is uncertain. V lost 0 bases to trimming and J lost 4 bases, with 7 bases between them. Germline loops: CDR1 SGHNT, CDR2 YYREEE (reference sequence). CDR3 length: 14 residues. This CDR3 reads CASSLGGFNEKLFF. The CDR3 coding sequence is TGTGCCAGCAGCTTGGGCGGATTTAATGAAAAACTGTTTTTT.

The chain combines TRBV10-3 with TRBJ2-7; TRBD2 agrees at 10 bases. In germline, CDR1 is ENHRY, CDR2 SYGVKD. The CDR3 is 12 amino acids. V lost 10 bases, J lost 3 bases, and 3 bases stayed unmatched. DNA for the CDR3: TGTGCCACCGCTAGCGGGAGCTACGAGCAGTACGTC. Encoded protein: CATASGSYEQYV.

The chain is built from TRBV5-1 and TRBJ2-3; tentative D call: TRBD2 (5 bases). This CDR3 spans 14 amino acids. The V gene lost 4 bases and the J gene lost 6 bases, with 15 bases spanning the gap. CDR1 is SGHRS and CDR2 is YFSETQ in the germline V gene. In nucleotides, the CDR3 is TGCGCCAGCAGCCCGGACTTATACGGGGATACGCAGTATTTT. Translating it yields CASSPDLYGDTQYF.

The genes are TRBV27 and TRBJ2-3, with TRBD2 identical over 7 bases. This CDR3 contains 15 residues. Germline V gene lookup returns CDR1 MNHEY and CDR2 SMNVEV (reference sequence). The trim removed 4 bases at V and 4 bases at J, leaving 8 bases unmatched. The CDR3 DNA reads TGTGCCAGCAGTTCTCGACTAGCCGGGTCAGATACGCAGTATTTT. As protein: CASSSRLAGSDTQYF.

This chain joins TRBV6-5 and TRBJ1-2; TRBD1 is a possible D gene (5 bases). CDR1 is MNHEY, CDR2 SVGAGI, per germline. The V end was cut by 6 bases, the J end by 1 base, with 9 bases between. The CDR3 is 13 amino acids. The CDR3 reads CASRVDSNYGYTF. The CDR3 DNA follows: TGTGCCAGCAGAGTAGACAGTAACTATGGCTACACCTTC.

V usage is TRBV7-6 and J usage is TRBJ2-2; 8 nucleotides agree with TRBD1. The J segment lost 5 bases and the V segment lost 5 bases, leaving 10 bases of the junction unmatched. Per germline, CDR1 SGHVS and CDR2 FNYEAQ. The CDR3 length is 16 residues. The CDR3 loop is CASSASRTGRTGELFF. The CDR3 DNA reads TGTGCCAGCAGCGCTTCTCGGACAGGGAGGACCGGGGAGCTGTTTTTT.

The sample holds one count of this clone. The rearrangement joins TRBV11-2 to TRBJ1-5; D is unclear. Germline V gene data show CDR1 as SGHAT and CDR2 as FQNNGV. Trimming left V 3 bases short and J 0 bases short, with 9 bases between. The CDR3 runs to 15 residues. The CDR3 DNA reads as TGTGCCAGCAGCTTGGGAGATTATAGCAATCAGCCCCAGCATTTT. It is translated as CASSLGDYSNQPQHF.

With regard to this clone: At the DNA level, this CDR3 is encoded by other sequences in the same sample as well. The chain is built from TRBV5-1 and TRBJ1-1; TRBD1 might be the D (6 bases). The V end lost 0 bases, the J end lost 3 bases, and 9 bases lay between the germline ends. Looked up from germline, CDR1 is SGHRS and CDR2 is YFSETQ. This CDR3 region has 14 residues. The CDR3 sequence: CASSLAGADTEAFF. In nucleotides, the CDR3 is TGCGCCAGCAGCTTGGCAGGGGCTGACACTGAAGCTTTCTTT. Looking up the rest from reference TRBV5-1 and TRBJ1-1 gives the full variable domain: KAGVTQTPRYLIKTRGQQVTLSCSPISGHRSVSWYQQTPGQGLQFLFEYFSETQRNKGNFPGRFSGRQFSNSRSEMNVSTLELGDSALYLCASSLAGADTEAFFGQGTRLTVV.

The rearrangement joins TRBV27 to TRBJ2-1; 7 bases map to TRBD1. The CDR3 sequence is 15 residues long. Per germline, CDR1 MNHEY and CDR2 SMNVEV (reference sequence). V shed 3 bases and J 4 bases; nucleotides not matched to a gene: 6. In nucleotides, the CDR3 is TGTGCCAGCAGTTTTGAGACAGGGAGATACAATGAGCAGTTCTTC. This translates into CASSFETGRYNEQFF.

This chain uses TRBV6-5 with TRBJ2-3, with 8 bases lining up with TRBD1. This CDR3 region has 14 residues. J gave up 1 base and V 6 bases, and 3 bases lay outside the gene matches. Germline values: CDR1 MNHEY, CDR2 SVGAGI. CDR3 protein: CASSDRGGTDTQYF. The CDR3 region has the DNA TGTGCCAGCAGCGACAGGGGTGGCACAGATACGCAGTATTTT.

The chain couples TRBV21-1 to TRBJ2-1; the table names TRBD1, a call not compared with the DNA. TRBV21-1 is assigned pseudogene status. The CDR3 contains 14 residues. CDR3 sequence reads: CASSKAEKGCEQFF. The DNA for the CDR3 is TGTGCCAGCAGCAAAGCAGAAAAGGGGTGCGAGCAGTTCTTC.

The chain employs TRBV30 and TRBJ1-1; a weak D match, TRBD1 (6 bases). The germline V and J ends were trimmed by 5 bases and 0 bases, with 7 bases remaining between them. Germline V gives CDR1 GTSNPN, CDR2 SVGIG (reference sequence). The CDR3 has 12 amino acids. The CDR3 coding sequence is TGTGCCTGGGACAGGATGAACACTGAAGCTTTCTTT. Translated, it gives CAWDRMNTEAFF.

The V and J genes are TRBV5-6 and TRBJ1-2; D possibly corresponds to TRBD1 (5 bases). The germline V and J ends were trimmed by 1 base and 4 bases, with 8 bases remaining between them. The CDR3 contains 13 residues. Germline assignment: CDR1 SGHDT and CDR2 YYEEEE. CDR3 in DNA: TGTGCCAGCAGCTTGTCGGGGGTCTATGGCTACACCTTC. Its protein product is CASSLSGVYGYTF.

V usage is TRBV18 and J usage is TRBJ2-3; TRBD1 might be the D (5 bases). The germline CDR1 and CDR2 sequences are KGHSH and LQKENI. This CDR3 is 13 amino acids long. Deletions cut 3 bases from V and 2 bases from J, with 6 bases between. The CDR3 protein is CASSPRVTDTQYF. CDR3 sequence (DNA): TGTGCCAGCTCACCCAGGGTCACAGATACGCAGTATTTT.

V is TRBV6-5 and J is TRBJ1-3; possibly TRBD1 for D (6 bases). CDR3 length: 13 amino acids. Per germline, CDR1 MNHEY and CDR2 SVGAGI. V dropped 5 bases and J dropped 4 bases, with 9 bases sitting between them. CDR3 loop: CASSPDRGNTIYF. CDR3 nucleotide sequence: TGTGCCAGCAGTCCGGACAGAGGAAACACCATATATTTT.